Listed below are T cell receptor beta chains from one sample, sequenced in a study of blood T cell repertoires in COVID-19. The data were produced by immunoSEQ multiplex PCR, yet TCRdb's version contains in-frame clones alone and is incomplete. This table holds about 200,000 clones, about 83% found once. Sequenced: peripheral blood. The receptors shown here come from a woman aged 40 to 50 with active or convalescent COVID-19. CDR3s include the opening cysteine and the closing phenylalanine or tryptophan. The D gene is left open where the match is weak. Some rows have no size entry. The others give once, few or many, or a class for an expanded clone.

d_call | clone_size | v_call | cdr3_aa
- | - | TRBV28 | CASRGPNEQYF
- | - | TRBV28 | CASSFGPGSYEQYF
TRBD2 | - | TRBV12-3/TRBV12-4 | CASQRGGMNEQFF
TRBD2 | - | TRBV10-3 | CAIRAGLAGAQETQYF
TRBD2 | - | TRBV24-1 | CATSDRTSGRALYNEQFF
- | - | TRBV5-1 | CASSLGSSGISFYEQYF
- | - | TRBV4-1 | CASSQARDYGYTF
- | once | TRBV5-5 | CASSPGGSGNTIYF
TRBD2 | - | TRBV5-8 | CASSLSLAGGNEETQYF
TRBD2 | - | TRBV7-2 | CASSLAISGRKSYNEQFF
TRBD1 | - | TRBV4-3 | CASSQRQGAGEQYF
TRBD1 | - | TRBV5-1 | CASSWDSSSSYNEQFF
- | once | TRBV19 | CASSKRTHLNTEAFF
- | - | TRBV19 | CASTPAAYNEQFF
- | - | TRBV7-9 | CASSSDRSDTIYF
- | - | TRBV19 | CASRPFDRYYGYTF
TRBD2 | - | TRBV6-5 | CASSYSLAGTYNEQFF
- | - | TRBV2 | CASRRRNTEAFF
TRBD1 | few | TRBV9 | CASSAERTGLYGYTF
- | - | TRBV7-6 | CASSLAGGSTDTQYF
TRBD1 | - | TRBV30 | CAWVPPTGGRSANTIYF
- | - | TRBV5-1 | CASSLQTATDSEAFF
- | - | TRBV15 | CATSRDPGIDQETQYF
TRBD1 | - | TRBV4-1 | CASSQDRVWDRDGYTF
- | - | TRBV11-2 | CASSLDSVNYGYTF
- | - | TRBV14 | CASSPDSPYSNQPQHF
- | - | TRBV19 | CASSIEGRAGELFF
- | few | TRBV30 | CAWSVLGQLNEKLFF